The 14 T cell receptor beta chains below were found in one sample sequenced in a study of shared clonotypes between healthy human individuals. Naive CD8 isolation took CD45RO-negative cells positively selected for CCR7 and excluded terminally differentiated effector memory CD45RA+ cells. Sequencing used immunoSEQ multiplex PCR; TCRdb keeps in-frame clones, though not all of them. In the table there are around 2,100,000 clones, about 94% of which are singletons. Sequences were obtained from naive CD8+ T cells sorted from blood. These receptors were taken from a man aged 18 to 30 in good health.

This clone has a single count. The V gene is TRBV19, the J gene TRBJ1-5; 8 positions agree with TRBD1. CDR3 length: 15 residues. The V segment lost 5 bases and the J segment 2 bases; nucleotides outside the gene matches: 5. In germline, CDR1 is LNHDA, CDR2 SQIVND (reference sequence). CDR3: CASSEPDRGNQPQHF. Written as DNA, the CDR3 is TGTGCCAGTAGTGAACCGGACAGGGGCAATCAGCCCCAGCATTTT.

Remarks on this clone: The identical CDR3 is also encoded by other nucleotide sequences in the sample. The V call is TRBV12-5, the J call TRBJ2-7; TRBD2 might be the D (5 bases). The CDR3 is 14 residues long. Germline CDR1 is LGHNT and CDR2 is FRNRAP. V was cut by 1 base and J by 3 bases, with 10 bases left in between. The CDR3 sequence: CASGLGLAGYEQYF. The CDR3 DNA reads as TGTGCTAGTGGTTTGGGTCTAGCAGGCTACGAGCAGTACTTC.

The chain carries TRBV27 and TRBJ1-1; D is unresolved. V was cut by 4 bases and J by 6 bases, with 12 bases left in between. Germline V gene lookup returns CDR1 MNHEY and CDR2 SMNVEV (reference sequence). This CDR3 region has 13 residues. Here the CDR3 DNA reads TGTGCCAGCAGTTCAGAAGGGATGTCTGAAGCTTTCTTT. Residues: CASSSEGMSEAFF.

The genes are TRBV5-1 and TRBJ1-4; D may be TRBD1 (5 bases). The CDR3 has 15 residues. The V gene's germline CDR1 is SGHRS and CDR2 YFSETQ. V lost 4 bases and J 7 bases, leaving 17 bases between the germline ends. As DNA, the CDR3 is TGCGCCAGCAGCCCTACAGGACCCTTAGGTGAAAAACTGTTTTTT. This translates into CASSPTGPLGEKLFF.

The chain links TRBV10-1 to TRBJ2-5; 15 bases fit TRBD2. The CDR3 extends over 17 amino acids. From germline, CDR1 is WNHNN and CDR2 SYGVQD (reference sequence). Germline trimming cut 3 bases from V and 2 bases from J; bases unmatched to any gene: 4. CDR3 region: CASSDGLAGGQQETQYF. As DNA, the CDR3 is TGCGCCAGCAGTGACGGACTAGCGGGAGGGCAGCAAGAGACCCAGTACTTC.

The rearrangement links TRBV28 to TRBJ2-4; 9 bases line up with TRBD1. Looked up from germline, CDR1 is MDHEN and CDR2 is SYDVKM. V lost 8 bases, J lost 1 base, and 3 bases stayed unmatched. The CDR3 length is 14 residues. CDR3 region: CASRDRVAKNIQYF. CDR3 DNA: TGTGCCAGCCGGGACAGGGTTGCCAAAAACATTCAGTACTTC.

This chain's CDR3 is CASSPHELGLSYEQYF. Written as DNA, the CDR3 is TGTGCCAGCAGCCCTCACGAGCTGGGCCTGTCCTACGAGCAGTACTTC. The chain is built from TRBV2 and TRBJ2-7, with D unresolved. The germline V gene has CDR1 SNHLY and CDR2 FYNNEI. Trimming removed 6 bases from V and 1 base from J, with 19 bases in between. This CDR3 spans 16 amino acids.

A single count supports this clone. The sample carries other DNA sequences with the same CDR3. The chain links TRBV5-1 to TRBJ1-1; TRBD1 might be the D (5 bases). The germline V gene encodes CDR1 SGHRS and CDR2 YFSETQ. The CDR3 covers 14 residues. V was cut by 0 bases and J by 3 bases, with 9 bases left in between. The CDR3 nucleotides read TGCGCCAGCAGCTTGGGTCAGGGATACACTGAAGCTTTCTTT. It encodes CASSLGQGYTEAFF.

The chain joins TRBV29-1 to TRBJ2-1; 10 nucleotides agree with TRBD2. This CDR3 is built from 13 residues. With V trimmed by 7 bases and J by 9 bases, 9 bases remained unmatched. Germline V gene sequence: CDR1 SQVTM, CDR2 ANQGSEA. CDR3: CSALLAGESEQFF. CDR3 coding DNA: TGCAGCGCACTCCTAGCGGGAGAAAGTGAGCAGTTCTTC.

The rearrangement uses TRBV12-5 and TRBJ1-5, with D possibly being TRBD1 (6 bases). The germline CDR1 and CDR2 sequences are LGHNT and FRNRAP. V lost 7 bases, J lost 3 bases, and 10 bases lay in between. CDR3 size: 13 residues. The CDR3: CASATGFNQPQHF. DNA of the CDR3: TGTGCTAGTGCTACAGGGTTCAATCAGCCCCAGCATTTT.

The chain couples TRBV15 to TRBJ2-5, with 7 nucleotides matching TRBD2. The CDR3 extends over 15 amino acids. The germline V gene encodes CDR1 LNHNV and CDR2 YYDKDF (reference sequence). The junction had 5 bases not matched to a gene; V was cut back by 0 bases and J by 4 bases. The CDR3: CATSRDRGSGETQYF. The CDR3 coding sequence is TGTGCCACCAGCAGAGATCGCGGGAGCGGAGAGACCCAGTACTTC.

This sequence joins TRBV6-1 and TRBJ2-5; 9 bases are shared with TRBD1. With 8 bases clipped from V and 4 bases from J, the junction kept 8 bases outside the gene matches. Germline V gene data show CDR1 as MNHNS and CDR2 as SASEGT. This CDR3 contains 14 residues. The CDR3 nucleotides read TGTGCCAGCGGACAGGGGAGAGATGGAGAGACCCAGTACTTC. Amino acids: CASGQGRDGETQYF.

This chain uses TRBV5-8 with TRBJ1-5; no firm D call. This CDR3 has 14 amino acids. The germline CDR1 and CDR2 sequences are SGHTS and YDEGEE. Trimming cost V 4 bases and J 4 bases, with 12 bases left between them. CDR3 region: CASSLEGRNQPQHF. The CDR3, as DNA: TGTGCCAGCAGCCTGGAGGGTCGAAATCAGCCCCAGCATTTT.

The CDR3 protein is CASSLLGTSGRTDTQYF. The CDR3 region has the DNA TGTGCCAGTAGCCTCCTGGGGACTAGCGGGAGGACAGATACGCAGTATTTT. The chain uses TRBV7-2 and TRBJ2-3; TRBD2 aligns across 15 bases. Germline V CDR1 and CDR2: SGHTA, FQGNSA. The CDR3 runs to 17 residues. The V gene end was trimmed by 9 bases and the J gene end by 3 bases; junction bases not matched to a gene: 10.